This TCR beta chain was found in a study of CD8+CD57+ T cells in acquired aplastic anemia. Turning to the study itself: Sorting CD4+ and CD8+ cells gave DNA averaging roughly 3.2 ug.

Genomic DNA, serving as template, underwent TCR beta VDJ and CDR3 profiling. From the reads, TCRdb called clonotypes with MiXCR, one entry per CDR3 protein. The table shows about 250,000 distinct CDR3 sequences, with approximately 45% occurring only once. The CDR3 runs to 14 residues. Germline CDR1 is LNHNV and CDR2 is YYDKDF (reference sequence). Between the trimmed V and J ends, which lost 4 bases and 4 bases, there was a span of 11 bases. Patients chosen for sequencing had shown CD8+CD57+ cell expansion by flow cytometry. The J gene is TRBJ1-5, the V gene TRBV15; D gene uncertain. The source material was sorted CD4+, CD8+, or CD8+CD57+ T cells (not recorded which) from PBMCs. This clonotype originated in a human donor with aplastic anemia. The DNA of the CDR3 is TGTGCCACCAGCATAAGCAGTGGGAATCAGCCCCAGCATTTT. Encoded protein: CATSISSGNQPQHF.